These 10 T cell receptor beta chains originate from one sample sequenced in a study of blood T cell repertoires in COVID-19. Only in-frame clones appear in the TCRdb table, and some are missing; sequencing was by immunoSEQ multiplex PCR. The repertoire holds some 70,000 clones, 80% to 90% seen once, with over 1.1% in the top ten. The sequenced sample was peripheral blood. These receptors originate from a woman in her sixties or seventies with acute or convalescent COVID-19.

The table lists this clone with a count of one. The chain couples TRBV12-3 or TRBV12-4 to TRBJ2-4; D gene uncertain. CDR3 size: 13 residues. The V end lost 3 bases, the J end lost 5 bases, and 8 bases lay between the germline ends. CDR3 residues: CASSLSIQNIQYF. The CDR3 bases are TGTGCCAGCAGTTTGAGTATCCAAAACATTCAGTACTTC.

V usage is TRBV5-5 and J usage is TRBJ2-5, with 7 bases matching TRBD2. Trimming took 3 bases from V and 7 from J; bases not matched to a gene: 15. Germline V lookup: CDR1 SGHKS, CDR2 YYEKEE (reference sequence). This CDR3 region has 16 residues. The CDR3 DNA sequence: TGTGCCAGCAGCTGGGAGGGTCTAGCGGCAGACATGACCCAGTACTTC. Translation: CASSWEGLAADMTQYF.

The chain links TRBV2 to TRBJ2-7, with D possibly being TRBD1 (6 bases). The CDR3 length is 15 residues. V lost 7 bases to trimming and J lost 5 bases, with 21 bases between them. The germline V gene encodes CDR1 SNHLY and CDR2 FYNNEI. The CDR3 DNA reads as TGTGCCAGCACAAAGACAGGCGGGTTATACGACGAGCAGTACTTC. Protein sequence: CASTKTGGLYDEQYF. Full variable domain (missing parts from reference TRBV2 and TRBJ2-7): EPEVTQTPSHQVTQMGQEVILRCVPISNHLYFYWYRQILGQKVEFLVSFYNNEISEKSEIFDDQFSVERPDGSNFTLKIRSTKLEDSAMYFCASTKTGGLYDEQYFGPGTRLTVT.

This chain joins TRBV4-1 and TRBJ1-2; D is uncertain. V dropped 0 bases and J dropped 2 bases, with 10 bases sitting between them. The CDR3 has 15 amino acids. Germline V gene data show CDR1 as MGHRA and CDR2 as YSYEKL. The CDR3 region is CASSQEWEENYGYTF. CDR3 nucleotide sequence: TGCGCCAGCAGCCAAGAGTGGGAGGAGAACTATGGCTACACCTTC.

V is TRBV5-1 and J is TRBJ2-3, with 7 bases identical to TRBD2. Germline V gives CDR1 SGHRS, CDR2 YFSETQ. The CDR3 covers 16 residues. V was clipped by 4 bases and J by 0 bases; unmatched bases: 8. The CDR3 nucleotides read TGCGCCAGCAGCACCGGACTAGTCGGGAGCACAGATACGCAGTATTTT. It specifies CASSTGLVGSTDTQYF.

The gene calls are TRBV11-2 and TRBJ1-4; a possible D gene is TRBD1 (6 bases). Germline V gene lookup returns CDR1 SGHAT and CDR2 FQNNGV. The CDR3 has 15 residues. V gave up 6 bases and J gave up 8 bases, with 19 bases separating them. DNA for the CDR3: TGTGCCAGCAGAAAACTTAGGGGGTTGAACGAAAAACTGTTTTTT. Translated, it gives CASRKLRGLNEKLFF.

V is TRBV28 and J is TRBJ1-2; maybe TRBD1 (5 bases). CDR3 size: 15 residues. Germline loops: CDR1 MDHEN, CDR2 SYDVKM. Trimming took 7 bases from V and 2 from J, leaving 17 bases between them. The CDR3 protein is CASTPRGGWNYGYTF. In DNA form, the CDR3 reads TGTGCCAGCACCCCGCGCGGGGGGTGGAACTATGGCTACACCTTC.

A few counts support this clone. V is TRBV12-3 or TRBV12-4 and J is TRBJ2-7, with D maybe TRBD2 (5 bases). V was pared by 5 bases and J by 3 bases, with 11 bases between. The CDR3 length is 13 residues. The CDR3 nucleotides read TGTGCCAGCAGTCCCCGACTAAACTACGAGCAGTACTTC. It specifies CASSPRLNYEQYF.

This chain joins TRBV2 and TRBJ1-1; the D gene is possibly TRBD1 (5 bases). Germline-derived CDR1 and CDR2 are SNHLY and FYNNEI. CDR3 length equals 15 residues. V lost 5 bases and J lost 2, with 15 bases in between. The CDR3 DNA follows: TGTGCCAGCAGTTCAGCAGGGAATCTTAACACTGAAGCTTTCTTT. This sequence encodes CASSSAGNLNTEAFF. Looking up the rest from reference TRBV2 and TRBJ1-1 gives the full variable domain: EPEVTQTPSHQVTQMGQEVILRCVPISNHLYFYWYRQILGQKVEFLVSFYNNEISEKSEIFDDQFSVERPDGSNFTLKIRSTKLEDSAMYFCASSSAGNLNTEAFFGQGTRLTVV.

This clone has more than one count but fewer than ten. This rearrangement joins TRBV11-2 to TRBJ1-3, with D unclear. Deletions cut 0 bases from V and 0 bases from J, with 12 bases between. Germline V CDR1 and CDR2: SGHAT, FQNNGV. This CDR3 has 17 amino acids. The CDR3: CASSLDLGRYSGNTIYF. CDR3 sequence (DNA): TGTGCCAGCAGCTTAGATCTGGGCAGGTACTCTGGAAACACCATATATTTT. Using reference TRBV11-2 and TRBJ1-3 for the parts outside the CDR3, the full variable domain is EAGVAQSPRYKIIEKRQSVAFWCNPISGHATLYWYQQILGQGPKLLIQFQNNGVVDDSQLPKDRFSAERLKGVDSTLKIQPAKLEDSAVYLCASSLDLGRYSGNTIYFGEGSWLTVV.